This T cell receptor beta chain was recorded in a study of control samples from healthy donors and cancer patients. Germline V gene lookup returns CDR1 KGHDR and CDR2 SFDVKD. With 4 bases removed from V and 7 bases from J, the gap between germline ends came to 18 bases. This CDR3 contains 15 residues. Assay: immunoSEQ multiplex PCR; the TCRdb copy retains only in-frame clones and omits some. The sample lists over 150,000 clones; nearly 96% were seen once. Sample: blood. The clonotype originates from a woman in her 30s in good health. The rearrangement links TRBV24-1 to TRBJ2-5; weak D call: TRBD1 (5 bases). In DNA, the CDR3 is TGTGCCACCAGTGACCCAACCCCAGGGCAGGGGACCCAGTACTTC. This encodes CATSDPTPGQGTQYF.